These 7 T cell receptor beta chains were all obtained from the same sample, sequenced in a study of T cell responses to AZD1222 COVID-19 vaccine. Generated by immunoSEQ multiplex PCR, the TCRdb table keeps only in-frame clones and is missing some. The sample includes about 120,000 clones, about nine tenths of them seen just once. The sample was peripheral blood, taken on day 0 of MenACWY control vaccination. The origin of the receptors is an adult in good health.

The gene calls are TRBV3-1 (or the pseudogene TRBV3-2) and TRBJ2-1, with TRBD2 identical over 8 bases. The CDR3 length is 17 residues. Losses at the gene ends were 1 base for V and 2 bases for J; bases not matched to a gene: 7. CDR1 LGHDT and CDR2 YNNKEL come from the germline V gene (reference sequence). The CDR3, as DNA: TGTGCCAGCAGCCAAGTTCCGACTAGCGAGCCCTACAATGAGCAGTTCTTC. Protein product: CASSQVPTSEPYNEQFF.

This chain uses TRBV29-1 with TRBJ2-2, with 10 bases matching TRBD2. The germline gives CDR1 SQVTM, CDR2 ANQGSEA. The CDR3 is 15 residues long. The junction had 4 bases not matched to a gene; V was cut back by 5 bases and J by 1 base. The CDR3 is CSVRAGGVNTGELFF. Written as DNA, the CDR3 is TGCAGCGTTAGAGCGGGAGGGGTGAACACCGGGGAGCTGTTTTTT.

The CDR3 spells CASSSPQDSDEQYF. The CDR3 nucleotides read TGTGCCAGCAGCTCGCCCCAGGATAGCGACGAGCAGTACTTC. The chain has TRBV7-9 and TRBJ2-7, with a possible D match to TRBD2 (5 bases). Trimming shortened V by 4 bases and J by 5 bases, and 15 bases separated the two germline ends. Germline CDR1 and CDR2: SEHNR and FQNEAQ (reference sequence). There are 14 residues in the CDR3.

The chain recombines TRBV4-1 with TRBJ1-1; 7 nucleotides match TRBD1. The CDR3 consists of 15 residues. The V gene's germline CDR1 is MGHRA and CDR2 YSYEKL. V lost 3 bases, J lost 0 bases, and 4 bases stayed unmatched. CDR3 in DNA: TGCGCCAGCAGCCACCCGGGACAGATGAACACTGAAGCTTTCTTT. This sequence encodes CASSHPGQMNTEAFF.

V usage is TRBV5-1 and J usage is TRBJ2-1; 8 bases align to TRBD2. The V gene's germline CDR1 is SGHRS and CDR2 YFSETQ. CDR3 length: 16 amino acids. V was pared by 4 bases and J by 0 bases, with 6 bases of the junction left unmatched. CDR3 in amino acids: CASSIIAGSSYNEQFF. CDR3 in DNA: TGCGCCAGCAGCATAATAGCGGGAAGCTCCTACAATGAGCAGTTCTTC.

The chain joins TRBV19 to TRBJ2-5, with D possibly matching TRBD1 (6 bases). Trimming left V 9 bases short and J 6 bases short, with 23 bases between. From germline, CDR1 is LNHDA and CDR2 SQIVND (reference sequence). The CDR3 is made up of 15 amino acids. The CDR3 nucleotides read TGTGCCAGCGATGATAAAGGGGGATCCCCAAAGACCCAGTACTTC. Its protein is CASDDKGGSPKTQYF.

This rearrangement joins TRBV4-1 to TRBJ1-1; no reliable D call. Germline V CDR1 and CDR2: MGHRA, YSYEKL. V was cut by 6 bases and J by 0 bases, with 11 bases left in between. The CDR3 runs to 14 residues. As DNA, the CDR3 is TGCGCCAGCAGAGGACTACTATTGAACACTGAAGCTTTCTTT. Translating it yields CASRGLLLNTEAFF.